A selection of T cell receptor beta chains follows, all from one sample in a study of T cell responses to AZD1222 COVID-19 vaccine. Profiled with immunoSEQ multiplex PCR; TCRdb holds only in-frame clones, not every one. The data contain 150,000 to 200,000 clones, less than 95% of them singletons. Sample: peripheral blood, taken on day 0 of AZD1222 vaccination. Receptor source: an adult in good health. Each CDR3 is given without its conserved first and last residue. A D gene is named only where the DNA matches it firmly.

TRBJ2-1	13	TRBV5-1	TRBD1	ASSLDRALKNEQF
TRBJ2-1	14	TRBV4-1	NA	ASSQVADRSYNEQF
TRBJ2-3	14	TRBV14	TRBD1	ASSQDLRTGPDTQY
TRBJ2-1	13	TRBV11-3	NA	ASSLGVLKSDEQF
TRBJ2-7	14	TRBV14	TRBD1	ASSPSSGTGRYEQY
TRBJ1-2	13	TRBV24-1	NA	ATSDFAGGHDGYT
TRBJ2-5	7	TRBV24-1	NA	APERAQY
TRBJ2-1	12	TRBV5-1	TRBD2	ASSSGLASNEQF
TRBJ1-1	12	TRBV30	TRBD1	AWSALTGGGEAF
TRBJ1-1	12	TRBV9	NA	ASSVGVMGTEAF
TRBJ1-2	9	TRBV20-1	NA	SVREDYGYT
TRBJ2-7	15	TRBV4-1	NA	ASSQAWDDPISYEQY
TRBJ2-1	13	TRBV7-3	TRBD1	ASSFRGQGSNEQF
TRBJ2-3	12	TRBV7-3	NA	ASSLTWNGDTQY
TRBJ1-5	14	TRBV28	TRBD1	ASRQPTGGGNQPQH
TRBJ2-7	12	TRBV7-9	NA	ASSLGQGSDEQY
TRBJ2-7	10	TRBV28	NA	ASRLEAYEQY
TRBJ2-1	9	TRBV5-6	NA	ASSSFNEQF
TRBJ2-2	11	TRBV19	TRBD2	ASSKGLPLELF
TRBJ1-1	18	TRBV5-5	NA	ASSPSRTRQDTRKNTEAF
TRBJ2-1	12	TRBV4-3	TRBD2	ASSHREGYNEQF
TRBJ1-4	13	TRBV5-5	TRBD1	ASSLRTGGVEKLF
TRBJ1-1	15	TRBV2	NA	ASSDVGKGGMNTEAF
TRBJ1-6	14	TRBV5-1	NA	ASSLGTSSYNSPLH
TRBJ2-3	13	TRBV18	NA	ASSPPTVRTDTQY
TRBJ2-5	18	TRBV11-2	TRBD1	ASSLDNRGRQGSYQETQY
TRBJ2-1	13	TRBV4-1	NA	ASSSGTQSYNEQF
TRBJ1-2	12	TRBV5-4	TRBD1	ASSLDRGADGYT
TRBJ1-1	10	TRBV7-9	NA	ASRWGNTEAF
TRBJ1-4	12	TRBV5-1	NA	ASSLDRGGEKLF
TRBJ2-3	9	TRBV20-1	NA	SPAGTDTQY
TRBJ2-3	12	TRBV5-6	TRBD2	ASSMGLSADTQY
TRBJ1-4	12	TRBV11-3	NA	ASGGGGTNEKLF
TRBJ1-5	13	TRBV5-1	NA	ASSLEGYSNQPQH
TRBJ2-3	13	TRBV2	TRBD2	ASAGLAEDTDTQY
TRBJ2-3	12	TRBV11-3	NA	ASSLILSTDTQY
TRBJ2-2	13	TRBV4-2	NA	ASSQDQLAVGELF
TRBJ1-5	12	TRBV19	NA	ASSIGSGNQPQH
TRBJ1-1	11	TRBV11-2	NA	ASSLGLGTEAF
TRBJ2-1	15	TRBV28	NA	ASTLQGPLSSYNEQF
TRBJ1-1	10	TRBV6-2/TRBV6-3	NA	ASSDPALAAF
TRBJ1-1	11	TRBV28	NA	ASSLTSNTEAF
TRBJ2-5	12	TRBV3-1/TRBV3-2	TRBD2	ASDLAGVGETQY
TRBJ1-1	9	TRBV30	NA	AGKQGTEAF
TRBJ1-2	14	TRBV2	NA	ASARSDRLHLGGYT
TRBJ1-4	10	TRBV18	NA	ASSPQREKLF
TRBJ2-1	15	TRBV7-9	NA	ASSLGRLGARPNEQF
TRBJ1-2	10	TRBV30	NA	AWIGRAEGYT
TRBJ1-2	12	TRBV5-4	NA	ASSLYGPSYGYT
TRBJ1-1	12	TRBV28	TRBD1	ASQTGTANTEAF
TRBJ2-7	10	TRBV30	NA	AWAVGTYEQY
TRBJ1-5	10	TRBV7-9	TRBD1	ASGTGERPQH
TRBJ2-1	14	TRBV5-6	NA	ASSLAPGHGINEQF
TRBJ1-4	12	TRBV18	NA	ASSPLGVGEKLF
TRBJ1-2	10	TRBV19	TRBD1	ASSDRVRGYT
TRBJ2-1	15	TRBV4-1	TRBD2	ASSQDLAGVPYNEQF
TRBJ1-2	12	TRBV5-1	TRBD1	ASSLGGTGSGYT
TRBJ1-1	11	TRBV3-1/TRBV3-2	NA	ASSPAGSTEAF
TRBJ1-5	13	TRBV6-5	TRBD1	ASGPRGQANQPQH
TRBJ2-7	14	TRBV27	NA	ASSLSSAQALYEQY